What follows are 9 T cell receptor beta chains derived from one specimen sequenced in a study of CD8 T cells in ankylosing spondylitis. General study findings and limits: Ankylosing spondylitis blood appeared to carry a characteristic TCR beta motif of several highly homologous variants.

TCRdb passed the 5' RACE reads through MiXCR, listing each CDR3 protein once. Of roughly 700,000 distinct CDR3 sequences in the sample, 19% were seen once. No antigen is known for these receptors. Sequencing was done on a sample of blood, either unsorted or a sorted T cell fraction (not recorded which). These receptors came from a male donor with ankylosing spondylitis.

This clonotype was counted ten times or more. CDR3 sequence reads: CASSLWTNTEAFF. As DNA, the CDR3 is TGCGCCAGCAGCTTATGGACGAACACTGAAGCTTTCTTT. The chain combines TRBV5-1 with TRBJ1-1; D not resolved. Per germline, CDR1 SGHRS and CDR2 YFSETQ. V lost 2 bases and J lost 1, with 6 bases in between. The CDR3 totals 13 residues.

This clonotype occurred a few times. J is TRBJ2-7 and V is TRBV27, with no clear D. V dropped 2 bases and J dropped 1 base, with 6 bases sitting between them. Germline assignment: CDR1 MNHEY and CDR2 SMNVEV (reference sequence). The CDR3 extends over 13 amino acids. The CDR3 here is CASSLKESYEQYF. The CDR3 nucleotides are TGTGCCAGCAGTTTAAAGGAGTCCTACGAGCAGTACTTC.

This clonotype showed up just a few times. CDR3 nucleotide sequence: TGTGCCAGCAGCCCCCGGGACAGGGGACTGAACACTGAAGCTTTCTTT. It encodes CASSPRDRGLNTEAFF. The chain combines TRBV7-3 with TRBJ1-1, with TRBD1 matching over 10 bases. After removal of 5 bases from V and 0 bases from J, the junction contained 6 bases not matched to a gene. Germline V CDR1 and CDR2: SGHTA, FQGTGA. This CDR3 spans 16 amino acids.

The genes are TRBV11-3 and TRBJ1-1; maybe TRBD1 (5 bases). Trimming stripped 8 bases from V and 0 bases from J, with 13 bases between. Germline V CDR1 and CDR2: SGHNT, YENEEA. The CDR3 covers 14 residues. CDR3 sequence (DNA): TGTGCCAGCGAGGGGACTTACATGAACACTGAAGCTTTCTTT. It codes for CASEGTYMNTEAFF.

In its sample, this clonotype was seen a few times. The chain uses TRBV20-1 and TRBJ2-7, with TRBD2 as a possible D gene (7 bases). V shed 4 bases and J shed 0 bases, with 16 bases lying between them. Per germline, CDR1 DFQATT and CDR2 SNEGSKA (reference sequence). The length of the CDR3 is 15 residues. Here the CDR3 reads CSAIRGAGSSYEQYF. As DNA, the CDR3 is TGCAGTGCTATTCGGGGGGCAGGGAGCTCCTACGAGCAGTACTTC.

This clonotype was counted a few times. The CDR3 sequence is CASGFALSPYNEQFF. The CDR3, as DNA: TGCGCCAGCGGATTCGCACTGAGCCCTTACAATGAGCAGTTCTTC. V is TRBV5-1 and J is TRBJ2-1; no firm D call. The ends were cut back, 7 bases at V and 4 bases at J, with 18 bases in the middle. This CDR3 region has 15 residues. The germline V gene encodes CDR1 SGHRS and CDR2 YFSETQ.

The chain combines TRBV5-4 with TRBJ2-6; D might be TRBD1 (6 bases). This CDR3 is built from 15 residues. The germline CDR1 and CDR2 sequences are SGHNT and YYREEE (reference sequence). V lost 3 bases to trimming and J lost 2 bases, with 9 bases between them. CDR3 sequence reads: CASSSGDPGANVLTF. For the CDR3, the DNA is TGTGCCAGCAGCTCAGGGGACCCTGGGGCCAACGTCCTGACTTTC.

The chain combines TRBV18 with TRBJ2-7, with 8 positions matching TRBD1. The germline V gene has CDR1 KGHSH and CDR2 LQKENI. V was pared by 6 bases and J by 0 bases, with 4 bases of the junction left unmatched. The CDR3 length is 14 residues. CDR3 sequence reads: CASSGDRSSYEQYF. The CDR3 region has the DNA TGTGCCAGCTCCGGGGACAGGAGCTCCTACGAGCAGTACTTC.

The V and J genes are TRBV7-9 and TRBJ2-3; 10 bases are shared with TRBD1. Germline V gene data show CDR1 as SEHNR and CDR2 as FQNEAQ (reference sequence). V was clipped by 0 bases and J by 4 bases; unmatched bases: 7. This CDR3 region has 17 residues. The CDR3 loop is CASSLAAGQGLADTQYF. CDR3 bases: TGTGCCAGCAGCTTAGCGGCGGGACAGGGGTTAGCAGATACGCAGTATTTT.